This T cell receptor (beta chain) originates from a study of T-cell memory formation after mild COVID-19. Regarding the study as a whole: Some SARS-CoV-2-responding clones were already detected in memory before infection.

TCRdb analysed the 5' RACE reads with MiXCR anew, one entry per CDR3 protein. The data contain 200,000 to 250,000 distinct CDR3 sequences, approximately 10% of them seen just once; the ten biggest clones take up roughly 3.5%. Note on this clonotype: Its antigen is still unknown.

CDR1 is SGDLS, CDR2 YYNGEE, per germline. Trimming took 1 base from V and 6 from J, leaving 21 bases between them. The CDR3 is 17 residues long. J is TRBJ2-3 and V is TRBV9; tentatively, D is TRBD1 or TRBD2 (6 bases each). This receptor was taken from a man younger than 35 who had mild COVID-19 (a few samples of this study predate the infection). Cell type and time point are not known. The sample comprised PBMCs or a T cell subset sorted from them (not recorded which). The CDR3 region has the DNA TGTGCCAGCAGCGTAAGTTTGGGGGCGGGACTGACGGATACGCAGTATTTT. It encodes CASSVSLGAGLTDTQYF.